This record looks at one T cell receptor (beta chain) sequence and its context. The record originates from a study of control samples from healthy donors and cancer patients. Profiled with immunoSEQ multiplex PCR; TCRdb holds only in-frame clones, not every one. Here the sample spans 60,000 to 75,000 clones, about 92% being singletons. This CDR3 is built from 12 residues. V gave up 5 bases and J gave up 5 bases, with 6 bases separating them. The material sequenced was PBMCs. This clonotype originated in a man in his fifties or sixties with colorectal cancer. V usage is TRBV12-3 or TRBV12-4 and J usage is TRBJ2-2, with no clear D. CDR3 bases: TGTGCCAGCAGTACCTGGACCGGGGAGCTGTTTTTT. It translates to CASSTWTGELFF.